This TCR beta chain is from a study of monozygotic twins with cystic fibrosis. General study results and limits: Clonality was generally low (median around 0.009), higher in the most severe patients. In this small cohort, shared CDR3 numbers showed no association with age, concordance or disease severity. V usage most resembled the co-twin in 13 of 16 pairs.

TCRdb keeps only in-frame clones here, not all; method: immunoSEQ multiplex PCR. The sample shows 7,500 to 9,500 clones, approximately 95% of them seen only once. V was clipped by 1 base and J by 5 bases; unmatched bases: 5. CDR3 length: 14 residues. The germline CDR1 and CDR2 sequences are SGHRS and YFSETQ. In regard to this clone: Its specificity is unknown.

This TCR derives from a boy aged 2 to 10 with cystic fibrosis. The specimen sequenced was blood. The chain joins TRBV5-1 to TRBJ1-1, with TRBD1 matching 7 bases. The CDR3 loop is CASSLTGVGTEAFF. The DNA for the CDR3 is TGCGCCAGCAGCTTGACAGGGGTAGGGACTGAAGCTTTCTTT.